The text below deals with one T cell receptor (beta chain). Other DNA sequences in this specimen translate into the identical CDR3. The sample belongs to a study of Ad26.COV2.S vaccination and SARS-CoV-2 variants. Repertoires were generated with immunoSEQ multiplex PCR, while TCRdb's copy carries only in-frame clones and drops some. Of 410,000 or so clones detected, more than 80% appear once; the ten largest clones hold 12%. Noted treatment: some 20 received Ad26.COV2.S at low or high dose, single or two shots; 5 received placebo; per-sample allocation not given. Day 63 following the first vaccine or placebo injection was when the samples were taken. The clonotype comes from a person aged 18-60 years who received the Ad26.COV2.S COVID-19 vaccine or a placebo. The material was peripheral blood, obtained in a trial of Ad26.COV2.S vaccine versus placebo.

This CDR3 reads CASSLTGINQPQHF. CDR3 in DNA: TGTGCCAGCAGTTTGACAGGGATCAATCAGCCCCAGCATTTT. The chain links TRBV28 to TRBJ1-5, with TRBD1 matching 7 bases. Trimming removed 3 bases from V and 3 bases from J; junction bases left unmatched: 2. The CDR3 runs 14 residues. Germline V gene sequence: CDR1 MDHEN, CDR2 SYDVKM. The whole variable domain, filled in from reference TRBV28 and TRBJ1-5, reads DVKVTQSSRYLVKRTGEKVFLECVQDMDHENMFWYRQDPGLGLRLIYFSYDVKMKEKGDIPEGYSVSREKKERFSLILESASTNQTSMYLCASSLTGINQPQHFGDGTRLSIL.